This T cell receptor (beta chain) stems from a study of shared clonotypes between healthy human individuals. Study details: For every donor, three CD4 naive, three CD4 memory, two CD8 naive and one CD8 memory plates were used.

Everyone who donated was a Caucasian adult who lived in Nashville, Tennessee. V gave up 0 bases and J gave up 5 bases, with 14 bases separating them. Per the germline V gene, CDR1 is SGHRS and CDR2 is YFSETQ. CDR3 length: 15 residues. Comments on this clone: Its antigen is not known.

The study, taken as a whole, reports: A small donor pool kept down the genetic and exposure-history diversity that was represented.

Produced via immunoSEQ multiplex PCR; TCRdb's table is partial and in-frame only. The table includes about 2.5 million clones, just under 95% detected once. The receptor's source is a man aged 18 to 29 in good health. Some clones in this sample may be carry-over from other donors' samples. The chain combines TRBV5-1 with TRBJ1-1; D is perhaps TRBD1 (5 bases). The sample comprised naive CD4+ T cells from PBMCs. Specified subset: CD45RA+ positively selected. The CDR3: CASSLGGRVGTEAFF. CDR3 bases: TGCGCCAGCAGCTTGGGGGGGAGAGTAGGTACTGAAGCTTTCTTT.